This entry concerns a single TCR beta chain. Its antigen is not yet known. The input lacks base qualities; no much larger clone sits a single base away. At one collaborating source in Seattle, patients were enrolled during active infection and were followed longitudinally through the course of disease. Collaborating institutions collected whole blood in K2EDTA tubes following their own protocols. For TCRbeta analysis, collaborator samples were shipped as frozen whole blood, as isolated PBMCs, or as DNA extracted from either sample type. This sample was included in a study of blood T cell repertoires in COVID-19 (dated by TCRdb to the early 2020s). About the study as a whole: The collaborator samples originated in the United States, Italy and Spain and spanned the acute and convalescent phases of COVID-19. The repertoires were released in a freely available public database meant as a resource for research on the immune response to SARS-CoV-2. Samples came from the ongoing ImmuneRACE study (first 160 participants) plus 1,254 subjects from 6 global collaborators. Deeply sampled blood TCRbeta repertoires from subjects exposed to, actively infected with, or recovered from COVID-19 were included in the dataset. The sample metadata nearly always contained a de-identified subject ID, COVID-19 status, age in years and sex. The material from the prospective study consisted of cDNA or gDNA derived from T cells, B-cell-depleted T cells, or PBMCs. Where available, HLA class I and class II types were obtained from metadata supplied by the sample provider rather than from assay-based typing. What the authors observed across the whole study: The amount of clinical and demographic metadata varied by source and participant and was provided uncurated.

TCRbeta CDR3 regions were amplified from genomic DNA using the immunoSEQ Assay, a bias-controlled multiplex PCR. The study's own analysis went as follows. The number of nucleated cells in each sample was estimated from the amplification of reference gene primers within the assay. To quantify the absolute abundance of each unique TCRbeta CDR3 rearrangement, sequence reads were collapsed and filtered. For each sample, productive Simpson clonality was calculated as the square root of Simpson's diversity index across productive rearrangements. TCRdb's version of the immuneACCESS table is confined to in-frame rearrangements and falls short of the full clone set. An unresolved V gene accounts for under half of the shortfall where checked; the remainder is of unknown origin. Clone size and V and J calls were adopted from that table, with D and trimming inferred from the DNA. The sample table holds a few hundred thousand clones, of which about 85% were seen once. Roughly 0.87% of the sample goes to the ten largest clones.

CDR1 and CDR2 are drawn from the germline V gene (reference sequence): MNHEY, SMNVEV. From the cysteine through the phenylalanine, the CDR3 covers 13 amino acids. Only the CDR3 DNA stays, 39 bases, in frame from base 1. Trimming takes 8 bases from V and 4 bases from J, and the germline ends sit 12 bases apart. The sequence was collected from a human donor with COVID-19, enrolled during active disease. The donor label of this sample is uncertain. Sequenced: peripheral blood. The chain couples TRBV27 to TRBJ1-5, with no D gene named confidently. The DNA sequence is TGTGCCAGCGGGATCCGCGGGAATCAGCCCCAGCATTTT. Its translation is CASGIRGNQPQHF.